This entry concerns a single T cell receptor (beta chain). Antigen: not known. This sample is drawn from a study of cytomegalovirus exposure and HLA in healthy donors. General study results and limits: In terms of immune exposure information, only CMV serostatus was available. It was reportedly the case that the classifier diagnosed cytomegalovirus status with high specificity and sensitivity. In a later analysis, several top co-occurrence clusters appeared linked to parvovirus B19, influenza, CMV and Epstein-Barr virus.

Likely unrecorded immune exposures existed in these nominally healthy donors. V dropped 2 bases and J dropped 6 bases, with 8 bases sitting between them. The CDR3 loop spans 13 amino acids. CDR1 and CDR2 from the germline V gene are MNHEY and SVGAGI. Researchers ran the PCR with 60 Vbeta and 13 Jbeta primers. Assay: immunoSEQ multiplex PCR; the TCRdb copy retains only in-frame clones and omits some. The sample yields some 90,000 clones, roughly 86% seen once. V usage is TRBV6-5 and J usage is TRBJ1-5, with a possible D match to TRBD1 (5 bases). Sample: PBMCs. The clonotype was recovered from a human donor in good health. In DNA, the CDR3 is TGTGCCAGCAGTTACGGCCAGGGTCAGCCCCAGCATTTT. This translates into CASSYGQGQPQHF.